Listed below are T cell receptor beta chains from one sample, sequenced in a study of identical twins. One entry per CDR3 protein, called by TCRdb with MiXCR from the 5' RACE reads. This sample yields 1,800,000 or so distinct CDR3 sequences, of which around a third are seen a single time; roughly 0.3% belongs to the top ten. The sample taken for sequencing was cord blood. These receptors were obtained from a newborn girl in good health. Both conserved end residues are part of each CDR3. Clone size is not always given. Where it is, it says once, few, many or a class for expanded clones.

-	TRBV25-1	TRBJ2-1	CASSGATSGREEQFF
few	TRBV29-1	TRBJ1-2	CSVNRSPYGYTF
-	TRBV9	TRBJ2-1	CASSTRGAPTSYNEQFF
-	TRBV5-1	TRBJ2-4	CASSFGGANIQYF
-	TRBV7-9	TRBJ2-3	CASSQITDTQYF
-	TRBV28	TRBJ2-1	CASSLLRSGGGGPFF
few	TRBV6-4	TRBJ1-2	CASSAGGLSGYTF
-	TRBV5-1	TRBJ2-3	CASSFAEGGPTDAQYF
few	TRBV20-1	TRBJ2-1	CSAGDALWGNSYNEQFF
few	TRBV6-2/TRBV6-3	TRBJ2-1	CASSYLEWPSYEQFF
few	TRBV6-5	TRBJ2-1	CASSYNRNEQFF
few	TRBV20-1	TRBJ1-4	CSARDGGLEKLFF
-	TRBV5-1	TRBJ2-2	CASSLAWATGELFF